These T cell receptor beta chains were read from a single sample in a study of blood T cells in healthy people across ages. TCRdb fed the 5' RACE reads into MiXCR, producing one record per CDR3 protein. This sample carries around 780,000 distinct CDR3 sequences, around 25% of them seen once, and the ten largest clones take about 3%. A further study also used this sample, focusing on T cells of mothers and their children.

The sequencing sample was made of blood. The receptors stem from a boy between 10 and 17 years old in good health. The CDR3 runs from the conserved cysteine through the conserved F or W. The D gene is left open where the match is weak. Some rows have no size entry. The others give once, few or many, or a class for an expanded clone.

TRBJ1-1 | NA | NA | TRBV7-9 | CASSYPAFF | TGTGCCAGCAGCTACCCAGCTTTCTTT
TRBJ1-4 | NA | NA | TRBV4-1 | CASSQGGSNEKLFF | TGCGCCAGCAGCCAAGGAGGTAGTAATGAAAAACTGTTTTTT
TRBJ1-2 | TRBD1 | few | TRBV12-3/TRBV12-4 | CASSPTGGADYGYTF | TGTGCCAGCAGTCCTACAGGGGGCGCCGACTATGGCTACACCTTC
TRBJ2-2 | NA | NA | TRBV7-9 | CASDDSNTGELFF | TGTGCCAGCGACGACTCGAACACCGGGGAGCTGTTTTTT
TRBJ1-2 | TRBD1 | NA | TRBV5-1 | CASSLSRTGPSLSYGYTF | TGCGCCAGCAGCTTGTCAAGGACAGGGCCCTCACTTTCCTATGGCTACACCTTC
TRBJ1-2 | NA | few | TRBV10-2 | CASSEGAGNTF | TGCGCCAGCAGTGAGGGGGCTGGAAACACCTTC
TRBJ2-1 | NA | few | TRBV7-3 | CASSSDGGRREQFF | TGTGCCAGCAGCTCAGACGGCGGTAGGAGAGAGCAGTTCTTC
TRBJ1-5 | NA | NA | TRBV2 | CASSGESNQPQHF | TGTGCCAGCAGTGGTGAGAGCAATCAGCCCCAGCATTTT
TRBJ2-5 | TRBD1 | NA | TRBV29-1 | CSVVRTGGQGETQYF | TGCAGCGTTGTTCGGACAGGGGGCCAGGGGGAGACCCAGTACTTC
TRBJ2-7 | TRBD1 | NA | TRBV2 | CASSVEQGCDF | TGTGCCAGCAGTGTAGAACAGGGGTGCGACTTC
TRBJ2-7 | NA | NA | TRBV10-3 | CAISGGTVAYEQYF | TGTGCCATCAGTGGAGGGACTGTCGCCTACGAGCAGTACTTC
TRBJ1-5 | NA | NA | TRBV3-1 | CASSQDRATNQPQHF | TGTGCCAGCAGCCAAGACAGGGCTACCAATCAGCCCCAGCATTTT
TRBJ2-1 | NA | NA | TRBV13 | CASSYPLTGSSYNEQFF | TGTGCCAGCAGCTACCCACTAACAGGGAGCTCCTACAATGAGCAGTTCTTC